The subject of this entry is one T cell receptor beta chain. Sequencing used immunoSEQ multiplex PCR; TCRdb keeps in-frame clones, though not all of them. The data show just over 70,000 clones, over 80% seen once. These data originate in a study of OX40 agonist ivuxolimab in advanced cancers. Whole-study context: Ivuxolimab is a fully human IgG2 antibody that activates OX40 (CD134).

The CDR3 runs 13 residues. Per the germline V gene, CDR1 is MNHNS and CDR2 is SASEGT. V was clipped by 7 bases and J by 8 bases, with 12 bases between them. The input for sequencing was CD4+ or CD8+ T cells sorted from blood, taken in a trial of the OX40 agonist ivuxolimab. This chain connects TRBV6-1 to TRBJ1-6; D is ambiguous. The clonotype comes from an adult with an advanced solid tumor such as melanoma, head and neck, liver or kidney cancer. The CDR3 protein is CASTPTRDSPLHF. For the CDR3, the DNA is TGTGCCAGCACCCCGACTCGTGATTCACCCCTCCACTTT.